The rows below give T cell receptor beta chains drawn from one sample of a study of blood T cell repertoires in COVID-19. Libraries were prepared by immunoSEQ multiplex PCR; TCRdb keeps only in-frame clonotypes and omits some of them. The sample includes about 98,000 clones, about nine tenths of them seen just once. Sequenced sample: peripheral blood. All receptors derive from a man aged 18 to 29 with acute or convalescent COVID-19. Both conserved end residues are part of each CDR3. A D gene is named only where the DNA matches it firmly. The listing skips clone size in some rows; elsewhere it reads once, few, many or a size class.

cdr3_nt cdr3_aa clone_size j_call d_call v_call
TGTGCCAGCAGCCAAGAGGTGGACAGGAATAATTCACCCCTCCACTTT CASSQEVDRNNSPLHF many TRBJ1-6 TRBD1 TRBV4-2
TGTGCCATCAGTGAGTCCAGGGGGCGGTTGTCTGGCTACACCTTC CAISESRGRLSGYTF . TRBJ1-2 TRBD1 TRBV10-3
TGCAGTGCTAGTCGTCCACTAGCGGGAGGTGCAGAGACCCAGTACTTC CSASRPLAGGAETQYF . TRBJ2-5 TRBD2 TRBV20-1
TGTGCCAGCACCGCGACAGTCACCGGGGAGCTGTTTTTT CASTATVTGELFF . TRBJ2-2 . TRBV25-1
TGTGCCAGCAGCTTGAGGCCCCACAAGACAGGGGCGGAATACAATGAGCAGTTCTTC CASSLRPHKTGAEYNEQFF . TRBJ2-1 TRBD1 TRBV5-5
TGTGCCAGCAGCCCCGGGACAGGGGGCAATCAGCCCCAGCATTTT CASSPGTGGNQPQHF . TRBJ1-5 TRBD1 TRBV7-6
TGTGCCAGCTCACAGTTGGGACTCTCGAGCTCCTACAATGAGCAGTTCTTC CASSQLGLSSSYNEQFF once TRBJ2-1 . TRBV18
TGTGCCAGCAGCCTCCGGAGAGACAATGAGCAGTTCTTC CASSLRRDNEQFF . TRBJ2-1 . TRBV12-3/TRBV12-4
TGCGCCAGCAGCTTGACCCCGGGACAGGGGGCGAGGGAGCAGTACTTC CASSLTPGQGAREQYF . TRBJ2-7 TRBD1 TRBV5-1
TGTGCCAGCAGGGCGACAGGGATCGATGACAATCAGCCCCAGCATTTT CASRATGIDDNQPQHF . TRBJ1-5 TRBD1 TRBV2
TGTGCCAGCAGTCAGGGACAGGGGAACACCGGGGAGCTGTTTTTT CASSQGQGNTGELFF . TRBJ2-2 TRBD1 TRBV27
TGTGCCAGCAGTTTATCCTTCTACGAGCAGTACTTC CASSLSFYEQYF . TRBJ2-7 . TRBV28
TGTGCCAGCAGTTACCAAGTAGGGGTGAATGAGCAGTTCTTC CASSYQVGVNEQFF once TRBJ2-1 . TRBV6-5
TGTGCCAGCAGCGACCAACGGGAGCTCCTCCATGAGCAGTTCTTC CASSDQRELLHEQFF . TRBJ2-1 . TRBV9
TGTGCCACCAGCAGGGAAGCAGGGGGCACTGAAGCTTTCTTT CATSREAGGTEAFF . TRBJ1-1 TRBD1 TRBV15
TGTGCCAGCAGCTTGGCCGGGGAGACCCAGTACTTC CASSLAGETQYF once TRBJ2-5 . TRBV5-6
TGTGCCACCAGTGATCGACTAGGTTACAATGAGCAGTTCTTC CATSDRLGYNEQFF . TRBJ2-1 . TRBV24-1
TGTGCCAGCACCCGACTAGCGGGGGACTCTGGGGCCAACGTCCTGACTTTC CASTRLAGDSGANVLTF . TRBJ2-6 TRBD2 TRBV7-9
TGTGCCAGCAGCCCCAACAGGGATGCGTTCCGGAGCTATGGCTACACCTTC CASSPNRDAFRSYGYTF once TRBJ1-2 . TRBV14
TGCGCCAGCAGCTTGGAAGGGCGCCTCCGCGGGATCATGGGCAGCACAGATACGCAGTATTTT CASSLEGRLRGIMGSTDTQYF once TRBJ2-3 . TRBV5-1
TGTGCCACCAGTGAATCCGGGACAGGGACCACAGATACGCAGTATTTT CATSESGTGTTDTQYF . TRBJ2-3 TRBD1 TRBV24-1
TGTGCCAGCAGTTACCGGACAGCTGAAGCTTTCTTT CASSYRTAEAFF . TRBJ1-1 . TRBV6-2/TRBV6-3
TGTGCCAGCAGCTTGTCTAGCGGGAGGGGGACCTACGAGCAGTACTTC CASSLSSGRGTYEQYF . TRBJ2-7 TRBD2 TRBV9
TGTGCCAGCAGCGTAGTGGGCAGGGTTGAGAATGAGCAGTTCTTC CASSVVGRVENEQFF . TRBJ2-1 . TRBV9
TGCGCCAGCAGCCTCAAAGTCTCTGCAGTCCCGGAAAAACTGTTTTTT CASSLKVSAVPEKLFF . TRBJ1-4 . TRBV5-1
TGTGCCACCCTCGAACCTCTAGACGGCTATGGCTACACCTTC CATLEPLDGYGYTF few TRBJ1-2 . TRBV6-5
TGTGCCAGCAGCCTCCGTAGCCAGGGAACAGATACGCAGTATTTT CASSLRSQGTDTQYF . TRBJ2-3 . TRBV6-5
TGTGCCAGTAGCCCAGGGAACACCTACGAGCAGTACTTC CASSPGNTYEQYF . TRBJ2-7 . TRBV19
TGCGCCAGCAGCTTGAGACAGGGATCTTTCTCTGGAAACACCATATATTTT CASSLRQGSFSGNTIYF . TRBJ1-3 TRBD1 TRBV5-1
TGTGCCAGCAGCCAAGACCCCGGACAGGGGGACACTGAAGCTTTCTTT CASSQDPGQGDTEAFF once TRBJ1-1 TRBD1 TRBV3-1/TRBV3-2
TGTGCCAGTAGTATGACAGATATTAACTATGGCTACACCTTC CASSMTDINYGYTF . TRBJ1-2 . TRBV19
TGTGCCAGCTCACCACCCCAGGGGGCCTACAATGAGCAGTTCTTC CASSPPQGAYNEQFF . TRBJ2-1 TRBD1 TRBV18
TGTGCCAGCTCACCCAACCAACTCGGACAGGGGGCTGGATACGAGCAGTACTTC CASSPNQLGQGAGYEQYF once TRBJ2-7 TRBD1 TRBV18
TGTGCCAGCAGTTTATTGTCCCCAGGGGAGAACACTGAAGCTTTCTTT CASSLLSPGENTEAFF . TRBJ1-1 . TRBV27
TGTGCCAGCAGGGACAGGGCCGATCAGCCCCAGCATTTT CASRDRADQPQHF . TRBJ1-5 TRBD1 TRBV12-3/TRBV12-4
TGTGCCAGCAGCCCCCCCTTAGGTAGCGGGAGTTCGGACATTCAGTACTTC CASSPPLGSGSSDIQYF . TRBJ2-4 TRBD2 TRBV7-9
TGTGCCAGCAGCTTAAGCGGCGGCGGCCTAAGCTCCTATAATTCACCCCTCCACTTT CASSLSGGGLSSYNSPLHF . TRBJ1-6 . TRBV11-2
TGTGCCAGCTCGCCCTACTTAGGACAGGGGCTAAGCTCCTACGAGCAGTACTTC CASSPYLGQGLSSYEQYF . TRBJ2-7 TRBD1 TRBV18
TGTGCCAGCGACAGGGGGCGAGAAAAACTGTTTTTT CASDRGREKLFF . TRBJ1-4 TRBD1 TRBV2
TGTGCCAGCGGCCCGCCCGGGACAGATGAAAAACTGTTTTTT CASGPPGTDEKLFF . TRBJ1-4 TRBD1 TRBV28
TGTGCCAGCAGGTCCGGGACTTTTGACTACGAGCAGTACTTC CASRSGTFDYEQYF . TRBJ2-7 . TRBV6-5
TGCGCCAGCAGCCAAGAAGAGGGTCGGAACACTGAAGCTTTCTTT CASSQEEGRNTEAFF . TRBJ1-1 . TRBV4-1
TGTGCCAGCAGCTTCAGGGCCCAAGAGACCCAGTACTTC CASSFRAQETQYF . TRBJ2-5 . TRBV13
TGTGCCAGCAGTGAAGCTAAACTAGCGGGAGGGCCGCGGGGTGAGCAGTTCTTC CASSEAKLAGGPRGEQFF . TRBJ2-1 TRBD2 TRBV25-1
TGTGCCAGCAGCCCCCGAGGTGGGGGGAATCAGCCCCAGCATTTT CASSPRGGGNQPQHF once TRBJ1-5 . TRBV7-6
TGTGCCAGCAGTTTTCTCGGACAGGGGATTTCTGGGGCCAACGTCCTGACTTTC CASSFLGQGISGANVLTF . TRBJ2-6 TRBD1 TRBV27
TGTGCCAGCAACCAGGATGCCGGGGAGCTGTTTTTT CASNQDAGELFF . TRBJ2-2 . TRBV2